Listed below are T cell receptor beta chains from one sample, sequenced in a study of T cell repertoires in cytomegalovirus infection. For these TCRs, the target antigens are not known. One entry per CDR3 protein results from TCRdb running MiXCR on the reads. In the table there are a few hundred thousand distinct CDR3 sequences, approximately 42% of which are singletons. Sequenced here: cultured PBMCs, sampled from culture after CMV antigen stimulation. These receptors were taken from a human donor in good health (CMV status not recorded). Some clones in this sample may be carry-over from other donors' samples. Each CDR3 is given with its conserved first and last residue. A D gene is named only where the DNA matches it firmly. Size is omitted from some rows. Given values are once, few, many or a class for expanded clones.

TRBJ1-5 | few | TRBV6-6 | - | CASSYDGQGNQPQHF | TGTGCCAGCAGTTACGACGGTCAGGGCAATCAGCCCCAGCATTTT
TRBJ2-5 | - | TRBV20-1 | TRBD1 | CSAREDGTGTETQYF | TGCAGTGCTAGAGAAGACGGGACAGGGACGGAGACCCAGTACTTC
TRBJ2-5 | - | TRBV7-2 | - | CASSLQSGLEETQYF | TGTGCCAGCAGCTTACAATCTGGTTTAGAGGAGACCCAGTACTTC
TRBJ1-2 | - | TRBV4-3 | TRBD1 | CASSQYTGGPGYTF | TGCGCCAGCAGCCAATATACAGGGGGCCCTGGCTACACCTTC
TRBJ2-5 | - | TRBV28 | TRBD2 | CAIGLALQETQYF | TGTGCCATCGGACTAGCACTGCAAGAGACCCAGTACTTC
TRBJ2-7 | - | TRBV7-2 | - | CASSLSGVSESYEQYF | TGTGCCAGCAGCTTATCTGGGGTTAGCGAGTCCTACGAGCAGTACTTC
TRBJ2-3 | - | TRBV7-6 | - | CASSLEVGPSTDTQYF | TGTGCCAGCAGCTTGGAGGTGGGGCCTAGCACAGATACGCAGTATTTT
TRBJ2-5 | - | TRBV27 | - | CASSFRREKETQYF | TGTGCCAGCAGTTTCCGCAGAGAAAAAGAGACCCAGTACTTC
TRBJ1-1 | - | TRBV7-9 | - | CASSLRADTEAFF | TGTGCCAGCAGCTTACGCGCGGACACTGAAGCTTTCTTT
TRBJ2-5 | once | TRBV20-1 | - | CSARIDGGPEETQYF | TGCAGTGCTAGAATAGATGGGGGTCCCGAAGAGACCCAGTACTTC
TRBJ2-1 | - | TRBV4-1 | TRBD1 | CASSQFDGTGAYNEQFF | TGCGCCAGCAGCCAATTTGATGGGACAGGGGCTTACAATGAGCAGTTCTTC
TRBJ1-5 | - | TRBV19 | - | CASSESGYSNQPQHF | TGTGCCAGTAGTGAGTCGGGGTATAGCAATCAGCCCCAGCATTTT
TRBJ1-6 | - | TRBV7-8 | - | CASSFTGTSGNSPLHF | TGTGCCAGCAGCTTCACAGGGACTTCTGGTAATTCACCCCTCCACTTT
TRBJ2-7 | - | TRBV6-2/TRBV6-3 | TRBD2 | CASRGAGKSYEQYF | TGTGCCAGCAGGGGAGCGGGGAAGTCCTACGAGCAGTACTTC
TRBJ1-4 | - | TRBV7-9 | - | CASTGRTTNEKLFF | TGTGCCAGCACAGGGCGGACAACTAATGAAAAACTGTTTTTT
TRBJ2-5 | - | TRBV7-6 | - | CASSDRVGGETQYF | TGTGCCAGCAGCGACCGGGTGGGGGGAGAGACCCAGTACTTC
TRBJ1-2 | few | TRBV20-1 | - | CSARAPPRDYGYTF | TGCAGTGCTAGAGCACCCCCACGGGACTATGGCTACACCTTC
TRBJ2-1 | once | TRBV6-2/TRBV6-3 | TRBD1 | CASSYSRDREQFF | TGTGCCAGCAGTTACTCCCGGGACAGAGAGCAGTTCTTC
TRBJ1-1 | - | TRBV7-2 | - | CASSLSLGTNTEAFF | TGTGCCAGCAGCTTAAGTCTGGGCACGAACACTGAAGCTTTCTTT
TRBJ1-4 | - | TRBV12-3/TRBV12-4 | - | CASSPRITPEKLFF | TGTGCCAGCAGCCCCAGGATAACCCCTGAAAAACTGTTTTTT
TRBJ1-5 | - | TRBV12-3/TRBV12-4 | - | CASSLSRGGNQPQHF | TGTGCCAGCAGTTTATCCAGGGGTGGCAATCAGCCCCAGCATTTT
TRBJ2-5 | - | TRBV11-2 | - | CASSPRSSRETQYF | TGTGCCAGCAGCCCAAGGTCCTCCAGGGAGACCCAGTACTTC
TRBJ2-3 | many | TRBV7-2 | - | CASSFGGTDTQYF | TGTGCCAGCAGCTTCGGCGGGACAGATACGCAGTATTTT
TRBJ1-4 | - | TRBV5-4 | - | CASSLTGNPKGKLFF | TGTGCCAGCAGCCTCACCGGGAACCCCAAGGGAAAACTGTTTTTT
TRBJ2-7 | few | TRBV18 | - | CASSPDPAVDEQYF | TGTGCCAGCTCACCCGACCCGGCTGTGGACGAGCAGTACTTC
TRBJ1-5 | - | TRBV6-1 | TRBD1 | CASSDLRGHRQPQHF | TGTGCCAGCAGTGACCTCAGGGGGCATCGCCAGCCCCAGCATTTT
TRBJ1-5 | few | TRBV7-2 | - | CASSLIGGDQPQHF | TGTGCCAGCAGCTTAATTGGGGGGGATCAGCCCCAGCATTTT
TRBJ2-7 | few | TRBV7-2 | - | CASSTRGSTYEQYF | TGTGCCAGCAGCACAAGAGGGTCCACCTACGAGCAGTACTTC
TRBJ2-7 | - | TRBV6-6 | - | CASRTGAKSHPPYEQYF | TGTGCCAGCAGGACGGGGGCCAAATCACACCCACCCTACGAGCAGTACTTC
TRBJ1-5 | - | TRBV20-1 | TRBD1 | CSAIGTETFYSNQPQHF | TGCAGTGCTATCGGGACAGAGACTTTTTATAGCAATCAGCCCCAGCATTTT
TRBJ2-5 | many | TRBV7-2 | - | CASSVRDRETQYF | TGTGCCAGCAGCGTCAGGGATAGGGAGACCCAGTACTTC
TRBJ2-7 | - | TRBV12-3/TRBV12-4 | - | CASSSGQGSHEQYF | -
TRBJ1-6 | - | TRBV20-1 | - | CSAVGGAYNSPLHF | TGCAGCGCAGTTGGGGGCGCCTATAATTCACCCCTCCACTTT
TRBJ2-7 | - | TRBV7-8 | - | CASSPTTGTYEQYF | TGTGCCAGCAGCCCCACGACAGGAACCTACGAGCAGTACTTC
TRBJ2-7 | - | TRBV6-2/TRBV6-3 | - | CASTRIGGNEQYF | TGTGCCAGTACGAGGATTGGGGGTAACGAGCAGTACTTC
TRBJ1-5 | - | TRBV19 | - | CASSHLDLLRNQPQHF | TGTGCCAGTAGTCACTTGGACCTCCTCCGAAATCAGCCCCAGCATTTT
TRBJ1-2 | once | TRBV20-1 | TRBD1 | CSASTSQGAVGYTF | TGCAGTGCTTCAACCTCACAGGGGGCGGTTGGCTACACCTTC
TRBJ2-7 | few | TRBV7-8 | - | CASSLTPWGSHEQYF | TGTGCCAGCAGCTTAACCCCCTGGGGGAGTCACGAGCAGTACTTC
TRBJ2-1 | few | TRBV7-2 | - | CASSPPPRSHRVSYNEQFF | TGTGCCAGCAGCCCGCCCCCTCGATCACACAGGGTTAGTTACAATGAGCAGTTCTTC
TRBJ2-1 | - | TRBV11-2 | - | CASSRDRPNEQFF | TGTGCCAGCAGCAGGGATAGGCCCAATGAGCAGTTCTTC
TRBJ2-1 | - | TRBV29-1 | TRBD2 | CSVGPSGGNEQFF | TGCAGCGTTGGTCCTAGCGGGGGGAATGAGCAGTTCTTC
TRBJ1-6 | - | TRBV28 | TRBD1 | CASSLTGTGGFSPLHF | TGTGCCAGCAGCCTTACCGGGACAGGGGGCTTTTCACCCCTCCACTTT
TRBJ1-1 | - | TRBV3-1 | TRBD1 | CASSPPGTGDTEAFF | TGTGCCAGCAGCCCTCCCGGGACAGGTGACACTGAAGCTTTCTTT
TRBJ1-5 | - | TRBV6-5 | - | CASSYPGTNQPQHF | TGTGCCAGCAGTTACCCGGGCACCAATCAGCCCCAGCATTTT
TRBJ2-3 | - | TRBV7-2 | TRBD1 | CASSLVGTGGAGTQYF | TGTGCCAGCAGCTTAGTAGGGACAGGGGGCGCGGGTACGCAGTATTTT
TRBJ2-7 | - | TRBV6-6 | - | CASSARSGTETYEQYF | TGTGCCAGCAGCGCAAGGTCCGGGACGGAGACCTACGAGCAGTACTTC
TRBJ2-5 | - | TRBV28 | TRBD2 | CASSIELAGEQETQYF | TGTGCCAGCAGTATCGAATTAGCGGGGGAACAAGAGACCCAGTACTTC
TRBJ2-3 | many | TRBV7-2 | - | CASSLRSSQDTQYF | TGTGCCAGCAGCTTACGGTCTAGCCAGGATACGCAGTATTTT
TRBJ2-3 | once | TRBV6-2/TRBV6-3 | - | CASSYPSDITSTRRSTDTQYF | TGTGCCAGCAGTTACCCCAGCGACATTACTAGCACCCGAAGAAGCACAGATACGCAGTATTTT
TRBJ2-3 | - | TRBV7-9 | - | CASRQGRTDTQYF | TGTGCCAGCAGACAGGGTCGCACAGATACGCAGTATTTT
TRBJ1-3 | - | TRBV5-5 | - | CASSLWMTRSGNTIYF | TGTGCCAGCAGCTTGTGGATGACACGCTCTGGAAACACCATATATTTT
TRBJ2-7 | - | TRBV28 | TRBD1 | CASRLDRGEQYF | TGTGCCAGCAGACTAGACAGGGGCGAGCAGTACTTC
TRBJ2-7 | - | TRBV28 | TRBD2 | CASSFAGGFNEQYF | TGTGCCAGCAGTTTTGCCGGGGGGTTCAACGAGCAGTACTTC
TRBJ1-4 | few | TRBV29-1 | - | CSVLDWDATNEKLFF | TGCAGCGTACTAGATTGGGATGCAACTAATGAAAAACTGTTTTTT